The next 15 T cell receptor beta chains were all read from a single sample in a study of T-cell reconstitution after alpha-beta-depleted transplantation in children. Library preparation (for TCRbeta) was performed with unique molecular identifiers. TCRdb itself ran the PCR reads through MiXCR, one entry per CDR3 protein. This table has fewer than 250,000 distinct CDR3 sequences, over 15% appearing once. The source material was PBMCs, mostly from graft donor cells, sampled 360 days after TCRalphabeta/CD19-depleted stem cell transplant. These receptors came from a male patient between 2 and 15 years old who had a stem cell transplant for acute lymphoblastic leukemia, so the T cells may come from the graft donor.

The sample holds many counts of this clonotype. The chain uses TRBV12-3 or TRBV12-4 and TRBJ2-7; the D gene could be TRBD1 or TRBD2 (5 bases each). V shed 5 bases and J shed 9 bases, with 11 bases lying between them. This CDR3 comprises 11 residues. CDR3 nucleotide sequence: TGTGCCAGCAGTCTCGGGGACCTGCAGTACTTC. Translated, it gives CASSLGDLQYF.

The chain couples TRBV10-2 to TRBJ2-6; 11 nucleotides agree with TRBD1. V lost 4 bases, J lost 3 bases, and 5 bases stayed unmatched. The CDR3 consists of 17 residues. Germline CDR1 reads WSHSY; CDR2 reads SAAADI. CDR3 nucleotides: TGCGCCAGCAGTGGCGGACAGGGGGCGCGTGGGGCCAACGTCCTGACTTTC. Amino acids: CASSGGQGARGANVLTF.

This clonotype was counted only a few times. The chain joins TRBV7-2 to TRBJ2-3; 11 nucleotides align to TRBD2. The J segment lost 1 base and the V segment lost 1 base, leaving 4 bases of the junction unmatched. CDR1 is SGHTA, CDR2 FQGNSA, per germline. CDR3 size: 17 residues. The CDR3 coding sequence is TGTGCCAGCAGCTTAGGACTAGCGGGGAAACGCACAGATACGCAGTATTTT. Translation: CASSLGLAGKRTDTQYF.

The chain recombines TRBV7-2 with TRBJ1-2, with 11 positions matching TRBD1. The germline V gene encodes CDR1 SGHTA and CDR2 FQGNSA. The CDR3 length is 16 residues. Germline trimming cut 1 base from V and 6 bases from J; bases unmatched to any gene: 7. CDR3 coding DNA: TGTGCCAGCAGCTTAGTTCCCGGACAGGGGGCAAATGGCTACACCTTC. Its translation: CASSLVPGQGANGYTF.

The DNA of the CDR3 is TGTGCCAGCAGCGTAAGCGGGAGCCCTGGAAACACCATATATTTT. This codes for CASSVSGSPGNTIYF. The chain carries TRBV9 and TRBJ1-3; D call uncertain. With 1 base removed from V and 2 bases from J, the gap between germline ends came to 10 bases. CDR1 is SGDLS, CDR2 YYNGEE, per germline. This CDR3 contains 15 residues.

V is TRBV7-9 and J is TRBJ2-5; the D is unclear. The CDR3 loop spans 12 amino acids. V lost 7 bases to trimming and J lost 5 bases, with 11 bases between them. Germline CDR1 reads SEHNR; CDR2 reads FQNEAQ (reference sequence). CDR3 in amino acids: CASNVIAETQYF. DNA for the CDR3: TGTGCCAGCAACGTCATCGCCGAGACCCAGTACTTC.

The genes are TRBV14 and TRBJ1-5; D gene uncertain. Germline CDR1 reads SGHDN; CDR2 reads FVKESK. The CDR3 spans 13 residues. With 0 bases removed from V and 7 bases from J, the gap between germline ends came to 7 bases. The CDR3 sequence is CASSQETYQPQHF. The CDR3 bases are TGTGCCAGCAGCCAAGAAACTTACCAGCCCCAGCATTTT.

The gene calls are TRBV10-3 and TRBJ1-1, with a possible D match to TRBD1 (5 bases). The germline V gene has CDR1 ENHRY and CDR2 SYGVKD. Trimming removed 2 bases from V and 0 bases from J, with 10 bases in between. The CDR3 is 15 amino acids. Here the CDR3 DNA reads TGTGCCATCAGTGAGCTCGGGACGGTGAACACTGAAGCTTTCTTT. It yields the protein CAISELGTVNTEAFF.

This chain connects TRBV12-3 or TRBV12-4 to TRBJ1-5, with a weak D call TRBD1 (5 bases). V was shortened by 6 bases and J by 4 bases, with 13 bases between the two germline ends. There are 14 residues in the CDR3. The CDR3 here is CASSLSGNNQPQHF. In DNA, the CDR3 is TGTGCCAGCAGCCTGTCAGGGAATAATCAGCCCCAGCATTTT.

V is TRBV7-9 and J is TRBJ1-3; perhaps TRBD1 as D (6 bases). This CDR3 contains 15 residues. V lost 4 bases to trimming and J lost 2 bases, with 12 bases between them. Germline-derived CDR1 and CDR2 are SEHNR and FQNEAQ (reference sequence). DNA for the CDR3: TGTGCCAGCAGCTCCCCCCGGGGGCCTGGAAACACCATATATTTT. It specifies CASSSPRGPGNTIYF.

This clonotype showed up many times. This chain uses TRBV5-6 with TRBJ2-7; perhaps TRBD1 as D (6 bases). Germline V gene lookup returns CDR1 SGHDT and CDR2 YYEEEE. This CDR3 is 14 amino acids long. The V end was cut by 4 bases, the J end by 1 base, with 12 bases between. The CDR3 sequence is CASSATGHSYEQYF. For the CDR3, the DNA is TGTGCCAGCAGCGCGACGGGACATTCCTACGAGCAGTACTTC.

The chain has TRBV28 and TRBJ2-1; 13 bases match TRBD2. In germline, CDR1 is MDHEN, CDR2 SYDVKM. With V trimmed by 9 bases and J by 4 bases, 6 bases remained unmatched. The CDR3 is 15 amino acids. This chain's CDR3 is CASARTSGGYNEQFF. CDR3 sequence (DNA): TGTGCCAGTGCTAGGACTAGCGGGGGTTACAATGAGCAGTTCTTC.

The chain combines TRBV28 with TRBJ2-7, with 10 bases matching TRBD1. The V gene end was trimmed by 1 base and the J gene end by 4 bases; junction bases not matched to a gene: 4. CDR3 length equals 15 residues. Germline CDR1 reads MDHEN; CDR2 reads SYDVKM. CDR3 loop: CASSLSGQGVYEQYF. For the CDR3, the DNA is TGTGCCAGCAGTTTATCCGGACAGGGGGTATACGAGCAGTACTTC.

The rearrangement links TRBV27 to TRBJ2-1; 9 bases line up with TRBD2. Germline V gene lookup returns CDR1 MNHEY and CDR2 SMNVEV (reference sequence). The CDR3 length is 14 residues. The V and J ends lost 7 bases and 7 bases, in that order; junction bases with no gene match: 8. The CDR3: CASMGLAGTNEQFF. Written as DNA, the CDR3 is TGTGCCAGCATGGGGCTAGCGGGGACGAATGAGCAGTTCTTC.

The table lists this clonotype with a few counts. The DNA of the CDR3 is TGTGCCAGCAGTTCTCCCGGATGGAACACTGAAGCTTTCTTT. It yields the protein CASSSPGWNTEAFF. V gene TRBV27 combines with J gene TRBJ1-1; D is uncertain. From germline, CDR1 is MNHEY and CDR2 SMNVEV (reference sequence). CDR3 length equals 14 residues. V lost 4 bases, J lost 1 base, and 10 bases lay in between.